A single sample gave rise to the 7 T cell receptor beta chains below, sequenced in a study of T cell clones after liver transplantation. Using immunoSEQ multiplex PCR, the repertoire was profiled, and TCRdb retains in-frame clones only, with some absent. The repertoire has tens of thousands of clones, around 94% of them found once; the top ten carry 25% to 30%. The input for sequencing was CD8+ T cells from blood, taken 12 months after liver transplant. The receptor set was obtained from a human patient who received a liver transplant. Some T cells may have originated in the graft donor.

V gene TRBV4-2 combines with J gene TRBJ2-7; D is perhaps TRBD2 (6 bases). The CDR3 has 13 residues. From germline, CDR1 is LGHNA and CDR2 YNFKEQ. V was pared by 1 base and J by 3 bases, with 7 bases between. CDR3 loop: CASSQGGGYEQYF. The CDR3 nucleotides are TGTGCCAGCAGCCAAGGGGGAGGCTACGAGCAGTACTTC.

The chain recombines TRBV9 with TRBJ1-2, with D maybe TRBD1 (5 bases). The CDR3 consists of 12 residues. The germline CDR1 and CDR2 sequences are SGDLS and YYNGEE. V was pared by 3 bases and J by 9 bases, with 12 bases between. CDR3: CASSGDGPSYTF. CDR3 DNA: TGTGCCAGCAGCGGGGACGGCCCCAGCTACACCTTC.

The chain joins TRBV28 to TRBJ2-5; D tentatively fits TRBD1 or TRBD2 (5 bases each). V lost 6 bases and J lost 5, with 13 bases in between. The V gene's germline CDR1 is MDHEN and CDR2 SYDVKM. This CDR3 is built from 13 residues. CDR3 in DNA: TGTGCCAGCAGACTAGGGGTGGTGGAGACCCAGTACTTC. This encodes CASRLGVVETQYF.

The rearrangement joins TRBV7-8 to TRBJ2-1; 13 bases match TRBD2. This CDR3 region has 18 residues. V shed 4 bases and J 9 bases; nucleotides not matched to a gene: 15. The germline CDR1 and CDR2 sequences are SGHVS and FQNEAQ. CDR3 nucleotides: TGTGCCAGCAGCTCCATAGGAGATGGACTAGCGGGAGCAGCTGAGCAGTTCTTC. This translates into CASSSIGDGLAGAAEQFF.

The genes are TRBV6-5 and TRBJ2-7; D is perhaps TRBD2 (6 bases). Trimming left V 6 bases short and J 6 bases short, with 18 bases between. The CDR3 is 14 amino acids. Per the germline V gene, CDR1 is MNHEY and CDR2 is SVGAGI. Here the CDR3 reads CASSPGLSLGEQYF. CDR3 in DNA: TGTGCCAGCAGCCCGGGACTTTCCCTGGGCGAGCAGTACTTC.

CDR3 nucleotides: TGTGCCAGCAGAATTACAGGGGGGAATGAGCAGTTCTTC. It encodes CASRITGGNEQFF. The gene calls are TRBV6-1 and TRBJ2-1; 8 bases align to TRBD1. Germline V gene lookup returns CDR1 MNHNS and CDR2 SASEGT. V was clipped by 6 bases and J by 7 bases; unmatched bases: 5. The CDR3 spans 13 residues.

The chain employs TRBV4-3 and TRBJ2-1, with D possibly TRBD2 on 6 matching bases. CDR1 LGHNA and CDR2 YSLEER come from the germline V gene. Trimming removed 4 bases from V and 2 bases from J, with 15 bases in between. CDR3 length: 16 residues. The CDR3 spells CASSRSSREAYNEQFF. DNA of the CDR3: TGCGCCAGCAGCCGATCTTCGCGGGAAGCCTACAATGAGCAGTTCTTC.